This passage covers 10 T cell receptor beta chains from one sample sequenced in a study of T cell changes during pregnancy in multiple sclerosis. TCRdb's copy holds only in-frame clones and misses some; the assay was immunoSEQ multiplex PCR. The table lists under 50,000 clones, around 92% of them singletons, with under 30% in the top ten. The sample consisted of CD8+ T cells from peripheral blood mononuclear cells, taken before pregnancy. These receptor sequences come from a female donor with multiple sclerosis, enrolled in a pregnancy study.

The chain carries TRBV5-6 and TRBJ1-1, with 7 bases lining up with TRBD1. This CDR3 has 15 amino acids. Germline CDR1 and CDR2: SGHDT and YYEEEE. Losses at the gene ends were 4 bases for V and 2 bases for J; bases not matched to a gene: 8. The CDR3 region has the DNA TGTGCCAGCAGCACGGACAGGTGGACCAACACTGAAGCTTTCTTT. It encodes CASSTDRWTNTEAFF.

This chain uses TRBV9 with TRBJ2-1, with TRBD2 matching over 16 bases. This CDR3 contains 17 residues. Germline CDR1 SGDLS, CDR2 YYNGEE. After removal of 3 bases from V and 3 bases from J, the junction contained 3 bases not matched to a gene. CDR3 sequence (DNA): TGTGCCAGCAGCGCGGGACTAGCGGGAGGGCACTACAATGAGCAGTTCTTC. It codes for CASSAGLAGGHYNEQFF.

J is TRBJ2-3 and V is TRBV7-9, with TRBD1 matching over 9 bases. The CDR3 sequence is 15 residues long. Germline CDR1 and CDR2: SEHNR and FQNEAQ (reference sequence). V lost 5 bases, J lost 1 base, and 4 bases stayed unmatched. In nucleotides, the CDR3 is TGTGCCAGCAGCACCCGGGACAGGGGCACAGATACGCAGTATTTT. Residues: CASSTRDRGTDTQYF.

This rearrangement joins TRBV7-8 to TRBJ2-1; 8 nucleotides line up with TRBD2. V trimming: 1 base; J trimming: 4 bases; junction bases outside the gene matches: 6. This CDR3 comprises 16 residues. Germline loops: CDR1 SGHVS, CDR2 FQNEAQ. The CDR3 reads CASSLVPSGRYNEQFF. The CDR3 region has the DNA TGTGCCAGCAGCTTAGTCCCTAGCGGGCGATACAATGAGCAGTTCTTC.

This chain links TRBV19 with TRBJ2-3; TRBD1 matches 9 bases. Per germline, CDR1 LNHDA and CDR2 SQIVND (reference sequence). This CDR3 region has 15 residues. The V segment lost 7 bases and the J segment 1 base; nucleotides outside the gene matches: 6. The CDR3: CASTLGQGRTDTQYF. The CDR3, as DNA: TGTGCCAGTACCCTCGGACAGGGGCGCACAGATACGCAGTATTTT.

The chain couples TRBV4-1 to TRBJ1-1; D is unresolved. Germline values: CDR1 MGHRA, CDR2 YSYEKL. The ends were cut back, 1 base at V and 1 base at J, with 7 bases in the middle. This CDR3 comprises 14 residues. CDR3 bases: TGCGCCAGCAGCCAAGTGGAGGCGAACACTGAAGCTTTCTTT. Translating gives CASSQVEANTEAFF.

The CDR3 loop is CASTWDRVHGYTF. The CDR3 nucleotides are TGTGCCAGCACCTGGGACAGGGTTCATGGCTACACCTTC. J is TRBJ1-2 and V is TRBV7-9, with TRBD1 identical over 9 bases. The CDR3 loop spans 13 amino acids. Per germline, CDR1 SEHNR and CDR2 FQNEAQ (reference sequence). V dropped 7 bases and J dropped 6; count of bases not matched to a gene: 6.

The chain is built from TRBV18 and TRBJ2-2; 11 nucleotides match TRBD2. CDR1 and CDR2 from the germline V gene are KGHSH and LQKENI. V trimming: 3 bases; J trimming: 4 bases; junction bases outside the gene matches: 7. This CDR3 is built from 17 residues. The CDR3: CASSPIPGLAATGELFF. CDR3 nucleotides: TGTGCCAGCTCACCGATTCCGGGACTAGCGGCCACCGGGGAGCTGTTTTTT.

V is TRBV2 and J is TRBJ1-2; 7 bases line up with TRBD1. The CDR3 has 11 residues. The J segment lost 14 bases and the V segment lost 6 bases, leaving 9 bases of the junction unmatched. Per germline, CDR1 SNHLY and CDR2 FYNNEI. CDR3 region: CASRRDRAGTF. In DNA form, the CDR3 reads TGTGCCAGCAGGAGAGACAGGGCAGGGACCTTC.

This chain connects TRBV7-2 to TRBJ2-7; the D is unclear. The CDR3 is 12 amino acids. The V gene lost 3 bases and the J gene lost 1 base, with 4 bases spanning the gap. Germline V gene lookup returns CDR1 SGHTA and CDR2 FQGNSA. The CDR3 loop is CASSFQSYEQYF. The CDR3 DNA sequence: TGTGCCAGCAGCTTCCAGTCCTACGAGCAGTACTTC.